Given below is one T cell receptor (beta chain) in context. The antigen it recognizes is unknown. Base qualities are not recorded, but no much larger clone differs from it by a single base. The CDR3 numbers 11 residues from cysteine through phenylalanine. The read is trimmed to its CDR3 DNA, 33 bases read in frame from base 1. V lost 0 bases and J lost 7 bases; the stretch between them is 3 bases long. CDR1 is given as SGHDN and CDR2 as FVKESK, both from the germline V gene. The data were obtained in a study of blood T cells in healthy people across ages (dated by TCRdb to about 2015). As for the study more broadly: In model experiments, roughly one uniquely barcoded TCR beta cDNA molecule per two T cells was captured by template switching. The study measured age-related changes in TCR beta repertoire diversity using deep sequencing normalized with unique cDNA molecular identifiers. The donors were split into four age groups: young (average 16 years), middle-aged (39), aged (over 55) and long-lived (roughly 77). To avoid experimental bias, donors of different ages were distributed randomly across sequencing lanes. Two additional independent replicas of 1 million unique cDNA reads from the same blood draw were analyzed for two donors (one aged 18 to 30 and one aged 80 or older). Points the paper makes about the study in general: Since profiling was done on bulk unsorted PBMCs, naive and antigen-experienced compartments could not be conclusively compared. Compared with the aged group, more naive CD4+ T cells, fewer expanded clones and increased TCR diversity were shown by the long-lived group, suggesting age selection. Observed TCR beta diversity per million T cells fell roughly linearly with age, and a significant reduction was already apparent by age roughly 41. The CMV infection status of donors was not known, potentially confounding age-related changes in expanded clonotypes. A strong correlation was found between observed TCR beta diversity and the percentage of naive T cells measured by flow cytometry. Estimates of total diversity based on one million sequenced T cells were considered lower bounds and underestimates.

The donors were about 40 Caucasian individuals from Russia, aged roughly 6 to 100 years, who were systemically healthy. Each donor gave 8 to 10 milliliters of peripheral blood, drawn into EDTA-treated Vacutainer tubes. PBMCs were isolated by Ficoll-Paque density-gradient centrifugation, with at least 6.5 million obtained per sample. Total RNA, at least 6 micrograms per sample, was extracted from PBMCs with Trizol reagent. For every donor, an aliquot of PBMCs went through flow cytometry to measure the percentages of naive CD45RAhigh/CD27high T cells. The library came from 5' RACE. Sequencing was carried out with an Illumina HiSeq 2500. A second PCR of roughly 7 to 11 cycles was performed with a sample-barcoded 5' primer and a J-beta primer mix. A unique molecular identifier was introduced onto each TCR beta cDNA molecule by a template-switch 5' adaptor carrying 12 random nucleotides. Each sample yielded at least 2.5 million CDR3-containing paired-end reads. First-strand cDNA was synthesized from all RNA with the Mint cDNA synthesis kit, primed by a TRBC-specific oligonucleotide. After uracil-DNA glycosylase treatment, a first 18-cycle PCR used universal primers M1SS and BC2_uni_R on all cDNA. The paper's processing steps were these. For normalization, 1 million high-quality reads were randomly selected from each sample, with every read carrying a distinct molecular identifier. Reads sharing molecular identifiers were discarded rather than binned into consensus sequences. MiTCR, run with a Q25 quality threshold and the strictest error-elimination algorithm, handled CDR3 identification, clonotype clustering and error correction. A nonparametric unseen species model with Euler transformation was used to estimate lower-bound total TCR beta diversity. TCRdb reran the public reads through fastp at Q25 and MiXCR, keeping productive beta chains. Each entry merges the rows of one CDR3 protein and shows their most common DNA and genes. TCRdb, rather than the study authors, made the V and J calls. Present in this sample are 650,000 or so distinct CDR3 sequences, about 51% of which were seen just once. The top ten clonotypes cover about 14% of the sample.

This sequence was found in a woman at least 80 years old in good health. Sequenced input: blood. The chain couples TRBV14 to TRBJ2-5, with no D gene named confidently. CDR3 loop: CASSQERTQYF. The nucleotide sequence reads TGTGCCAGCAGCCAAGAAAGGACCCAGTACTTC.